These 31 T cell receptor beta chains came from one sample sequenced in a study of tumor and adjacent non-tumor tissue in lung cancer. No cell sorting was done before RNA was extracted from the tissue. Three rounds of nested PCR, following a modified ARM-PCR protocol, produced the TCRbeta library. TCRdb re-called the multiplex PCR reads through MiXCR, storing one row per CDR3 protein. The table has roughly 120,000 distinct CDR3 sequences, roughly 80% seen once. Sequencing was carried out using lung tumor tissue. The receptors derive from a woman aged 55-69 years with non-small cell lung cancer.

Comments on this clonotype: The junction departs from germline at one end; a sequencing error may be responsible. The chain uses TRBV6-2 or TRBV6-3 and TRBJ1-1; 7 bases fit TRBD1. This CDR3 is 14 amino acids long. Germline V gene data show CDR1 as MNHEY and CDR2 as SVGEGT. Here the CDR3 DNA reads TGTGTCAGCAGTTACCCTACAGGGGACACTGAAGCTTTCTTT. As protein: CVSSYPTGDTEAFF.

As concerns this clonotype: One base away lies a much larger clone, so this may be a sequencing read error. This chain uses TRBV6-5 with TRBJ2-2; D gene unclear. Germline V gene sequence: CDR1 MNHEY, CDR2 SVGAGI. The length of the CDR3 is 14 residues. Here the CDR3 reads CASGYSLNTGELFF. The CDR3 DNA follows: TGTGCCAGCGGTTACTCCTTAAACACCGGGGAGCTGTTTTTT.

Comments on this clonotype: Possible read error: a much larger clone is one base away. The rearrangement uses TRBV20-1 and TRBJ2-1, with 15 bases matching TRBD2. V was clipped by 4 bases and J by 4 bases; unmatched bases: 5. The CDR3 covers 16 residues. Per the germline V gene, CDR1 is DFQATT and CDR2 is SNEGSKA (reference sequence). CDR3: CSAKGLAGGEYNEQFF. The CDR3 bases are TGCAGTGCTAAGGGACTAGCGGGAGGAGAATACAATGAGCAGTTCTTC.

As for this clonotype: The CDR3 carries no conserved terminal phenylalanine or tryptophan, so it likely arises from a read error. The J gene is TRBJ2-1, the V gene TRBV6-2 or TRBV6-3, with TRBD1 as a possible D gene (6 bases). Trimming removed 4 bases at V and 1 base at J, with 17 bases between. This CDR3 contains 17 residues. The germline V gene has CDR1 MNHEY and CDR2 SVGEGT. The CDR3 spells CASSFRGRIVSYNEQFL. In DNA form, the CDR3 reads TGTGCCAGCAGTTTTAGGGGGAGAATTGTATCCTACAATGAGCAGTTCTTA.

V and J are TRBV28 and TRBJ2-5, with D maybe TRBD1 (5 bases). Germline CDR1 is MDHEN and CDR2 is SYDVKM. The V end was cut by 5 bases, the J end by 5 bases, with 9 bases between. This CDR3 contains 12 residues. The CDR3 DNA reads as TGTGCCAGCAGTGTGGGGCGGGAGACCCAGTACTTC. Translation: CASSVGRETQYF.

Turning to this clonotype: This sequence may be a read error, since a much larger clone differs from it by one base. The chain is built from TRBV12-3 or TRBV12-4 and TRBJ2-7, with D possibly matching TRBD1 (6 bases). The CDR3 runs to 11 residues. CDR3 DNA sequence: TGTGCCAGCAAACAGGGCGACGAGCCGTACTTC. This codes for CASKQGDEPYF.

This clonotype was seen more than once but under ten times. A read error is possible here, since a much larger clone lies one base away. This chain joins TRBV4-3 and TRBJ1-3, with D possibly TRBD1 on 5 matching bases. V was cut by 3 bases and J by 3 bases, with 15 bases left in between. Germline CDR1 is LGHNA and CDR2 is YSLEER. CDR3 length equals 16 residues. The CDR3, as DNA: TGCGCCAGCAGCCACGATTCGGGAGGGGTTGGAAACACCATATATTTT. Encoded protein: CASSHDSGGVGNTIYF.

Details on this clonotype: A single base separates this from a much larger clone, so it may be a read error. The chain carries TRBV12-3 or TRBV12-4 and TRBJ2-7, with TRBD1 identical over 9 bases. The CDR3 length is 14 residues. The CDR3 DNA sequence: TGTGTCAGCAGTCGACAGGGGGGAAACTACGAGCAGTACTTC. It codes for CVSSRQGGNYEQYF.

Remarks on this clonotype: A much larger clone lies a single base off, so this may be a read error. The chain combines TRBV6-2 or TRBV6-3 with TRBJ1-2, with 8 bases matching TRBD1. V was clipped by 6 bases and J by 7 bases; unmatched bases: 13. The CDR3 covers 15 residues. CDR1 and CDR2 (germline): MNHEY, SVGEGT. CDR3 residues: CASSRQGYMDCGYTF. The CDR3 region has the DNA TGTGCCAGCAGCCGACAGGGGTATATGGACTGTGGCTACACCTTC.

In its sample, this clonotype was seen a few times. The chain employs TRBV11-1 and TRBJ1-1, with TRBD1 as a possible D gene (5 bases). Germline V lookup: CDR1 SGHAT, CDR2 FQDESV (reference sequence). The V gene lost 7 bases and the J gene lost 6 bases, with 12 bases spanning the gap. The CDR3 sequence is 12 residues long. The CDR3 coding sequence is TGTGCCAGCACTTTGAGGGGCGCTGAAGCTTTCTTT. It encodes CASTLRGAEAFF. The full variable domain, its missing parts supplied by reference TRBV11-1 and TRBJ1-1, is EAEVAQSPRYKITEKSQAVAFWCDPISGHATLYWYRQILGQGPELLVQFQDESVVDDSQLPKDRFSAERLKGVDSTLKIQPAELGDSAMYLCASTLRGAEAFFGQGTRLTVV.

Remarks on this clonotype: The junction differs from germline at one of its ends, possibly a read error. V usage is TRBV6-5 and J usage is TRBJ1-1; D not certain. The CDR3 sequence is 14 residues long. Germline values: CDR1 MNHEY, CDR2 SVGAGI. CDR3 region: CACRSHRQNTEASF. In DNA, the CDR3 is TGTGCGTGCAGATCCCACCGTCAAAACACTGAAGCTTCCTTT.

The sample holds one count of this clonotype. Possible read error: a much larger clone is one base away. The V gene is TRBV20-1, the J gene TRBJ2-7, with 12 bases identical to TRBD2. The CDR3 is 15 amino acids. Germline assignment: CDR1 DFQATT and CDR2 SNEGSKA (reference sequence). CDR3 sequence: CCATPTSGSPYEQYF. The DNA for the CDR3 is TGCTGTGCTACTCCGACTAGCGGGAGCCCCTACGAGCAGTACTTC.

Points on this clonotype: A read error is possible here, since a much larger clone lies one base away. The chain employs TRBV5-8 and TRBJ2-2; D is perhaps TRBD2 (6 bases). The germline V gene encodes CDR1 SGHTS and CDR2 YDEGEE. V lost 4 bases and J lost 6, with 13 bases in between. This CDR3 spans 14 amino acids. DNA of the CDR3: TGTGCCAGCAGCCAGATGGCGGGATCCGGGGAGCTGTTTTTT. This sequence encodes CASSQMAGSGELFF.

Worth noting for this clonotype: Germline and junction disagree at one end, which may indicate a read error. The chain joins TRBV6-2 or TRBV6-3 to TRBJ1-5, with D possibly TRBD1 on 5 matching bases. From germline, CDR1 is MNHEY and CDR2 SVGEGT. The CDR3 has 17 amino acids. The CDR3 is CASSPSNYRSPNQPRHF. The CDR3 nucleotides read TGTGCCAGCAGCCCATCGAACTACAGGTCTCCGAATCAGCCCCGGCACTTT.

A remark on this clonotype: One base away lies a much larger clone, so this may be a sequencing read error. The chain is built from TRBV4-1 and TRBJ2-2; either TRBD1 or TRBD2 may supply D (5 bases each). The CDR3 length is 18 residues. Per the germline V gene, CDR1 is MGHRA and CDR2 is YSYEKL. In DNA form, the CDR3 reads TGCGCCAGCAGCCAAGACCCCTTAGGCGGGTGGGGGACCGGGGTGCTGTTTTTT. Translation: CASSQDPLGGWGTGVLFF.

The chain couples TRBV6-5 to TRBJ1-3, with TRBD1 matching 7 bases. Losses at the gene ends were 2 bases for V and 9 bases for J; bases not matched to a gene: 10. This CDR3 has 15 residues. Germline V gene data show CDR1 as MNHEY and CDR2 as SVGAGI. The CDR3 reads CASSYTEGAGITIYF. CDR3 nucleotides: TGTGCCAGCAGTTACACCGAGGGGGCTGGTATCACCATATATTTT.

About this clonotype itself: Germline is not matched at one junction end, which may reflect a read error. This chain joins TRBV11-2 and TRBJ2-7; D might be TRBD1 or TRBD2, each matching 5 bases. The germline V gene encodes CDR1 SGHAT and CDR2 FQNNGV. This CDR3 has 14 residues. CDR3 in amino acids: CTSSWDREEYEQYF. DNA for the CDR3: TGTACCAGCAGTTGGGACCGCGAAGAATACGAGCAGTACTTC.

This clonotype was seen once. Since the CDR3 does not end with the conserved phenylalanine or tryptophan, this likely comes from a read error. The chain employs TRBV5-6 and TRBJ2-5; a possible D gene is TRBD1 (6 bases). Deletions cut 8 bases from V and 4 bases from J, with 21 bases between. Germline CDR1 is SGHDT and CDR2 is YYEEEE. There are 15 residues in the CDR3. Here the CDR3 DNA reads TGTGCCAGTAGGTGCACAGGGATCAGTGGAGAGACCCAGTACTCC. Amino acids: CASRCTGISGETQYS.

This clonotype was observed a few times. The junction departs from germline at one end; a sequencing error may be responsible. The CDR3 coding sequence is TGTGCCAGCACCCCGTCTACAATGAACACTGAAGTTTTCTTT. Translated, it gives CASTPSTMNTEVFF. The J gene is TRBJ1-1, the V gene TRBV28, with unresolved D. There are 14 residues in the CDR3. Germline loops: CDR1 MDHEN, CDR2 SYDVKM.

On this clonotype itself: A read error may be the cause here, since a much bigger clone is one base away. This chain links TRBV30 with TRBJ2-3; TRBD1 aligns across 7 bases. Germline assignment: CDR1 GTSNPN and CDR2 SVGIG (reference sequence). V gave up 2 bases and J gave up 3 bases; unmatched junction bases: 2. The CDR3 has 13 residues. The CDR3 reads CAWSRDRTDTQYF. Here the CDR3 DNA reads TGTGCCTGGAGTCGGGACAGAACAGATACGCAGTATTTT. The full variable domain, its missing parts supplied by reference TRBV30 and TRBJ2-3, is SQTIHQWPATLVQPVGSPLSLECTVEGTSNPNLYWYRQAAGRGLQLLFYSVGIGQISSEVPQNLSASRPQDRQFILSSKKLLLSDSGFYLCAWSRDRTDTQYFGPGTRLTVL.

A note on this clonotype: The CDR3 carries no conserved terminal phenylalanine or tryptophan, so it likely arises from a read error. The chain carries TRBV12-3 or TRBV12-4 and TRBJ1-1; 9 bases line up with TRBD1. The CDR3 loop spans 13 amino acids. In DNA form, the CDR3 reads TGTGACAGCAGACGGACAGGGGACACTGAAGCTTTCTTG. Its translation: CDSRRTGDTEAFL.

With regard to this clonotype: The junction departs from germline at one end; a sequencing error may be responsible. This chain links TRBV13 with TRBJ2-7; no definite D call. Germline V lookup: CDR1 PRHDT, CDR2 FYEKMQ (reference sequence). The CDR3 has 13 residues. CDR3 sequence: CASSVPFEYEQYF. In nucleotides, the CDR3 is TGTGCCAGCAGCGTGCCCTTTGAGTACGAGCAGTATTTC.

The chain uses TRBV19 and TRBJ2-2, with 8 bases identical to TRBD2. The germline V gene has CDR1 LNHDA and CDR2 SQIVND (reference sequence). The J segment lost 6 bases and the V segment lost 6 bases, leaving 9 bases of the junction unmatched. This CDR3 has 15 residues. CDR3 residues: CASRPWTSPAGELFF. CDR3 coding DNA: TGTGCCAGTAGACCATGGACTAGCCCGGCCGGGGAGCTGTTTTTT.

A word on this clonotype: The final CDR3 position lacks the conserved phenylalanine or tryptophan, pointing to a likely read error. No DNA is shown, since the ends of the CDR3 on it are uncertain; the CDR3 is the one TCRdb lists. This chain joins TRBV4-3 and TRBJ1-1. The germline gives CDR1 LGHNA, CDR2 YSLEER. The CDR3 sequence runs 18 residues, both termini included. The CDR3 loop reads CASSQDLGLHLMNTEALS.

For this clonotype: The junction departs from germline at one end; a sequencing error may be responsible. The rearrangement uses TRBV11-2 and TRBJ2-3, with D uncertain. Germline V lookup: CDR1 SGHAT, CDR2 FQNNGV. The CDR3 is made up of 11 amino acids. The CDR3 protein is CASSLTDTHYF. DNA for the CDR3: TGTGCGAGCAGCTTAACAGATACGCACTACTTT.

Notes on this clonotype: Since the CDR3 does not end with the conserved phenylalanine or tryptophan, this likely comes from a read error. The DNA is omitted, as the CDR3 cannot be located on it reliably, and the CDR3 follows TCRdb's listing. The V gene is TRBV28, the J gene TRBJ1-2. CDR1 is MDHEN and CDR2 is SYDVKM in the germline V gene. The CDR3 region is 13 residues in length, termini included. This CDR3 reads CANQGQERYGFTL.

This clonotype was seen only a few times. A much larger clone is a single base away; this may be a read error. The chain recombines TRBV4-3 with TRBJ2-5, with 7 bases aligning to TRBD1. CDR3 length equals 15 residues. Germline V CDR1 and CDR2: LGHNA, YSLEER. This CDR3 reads CVSSQRTTGWETQYF. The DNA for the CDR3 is TGCGTCAGCAGCCAAAGAACGACAGGGTGGGAGACCCAGTACTTC.

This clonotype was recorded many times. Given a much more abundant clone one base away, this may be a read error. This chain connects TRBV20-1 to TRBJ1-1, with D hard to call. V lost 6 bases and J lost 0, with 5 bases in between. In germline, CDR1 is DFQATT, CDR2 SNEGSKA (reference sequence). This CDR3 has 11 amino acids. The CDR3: CSAGLNTEAFF. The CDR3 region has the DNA TGCAGTGCCGGCTTGAACACTGAAGCTTTCTTT.

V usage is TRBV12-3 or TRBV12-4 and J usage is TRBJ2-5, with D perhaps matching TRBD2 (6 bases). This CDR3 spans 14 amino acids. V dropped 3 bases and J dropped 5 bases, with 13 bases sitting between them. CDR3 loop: CASSFWRGGETQYF. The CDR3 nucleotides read TGTGCCAGCAGTTTTTGGCGGGGCGGCGAGACCCAGTACTTC.

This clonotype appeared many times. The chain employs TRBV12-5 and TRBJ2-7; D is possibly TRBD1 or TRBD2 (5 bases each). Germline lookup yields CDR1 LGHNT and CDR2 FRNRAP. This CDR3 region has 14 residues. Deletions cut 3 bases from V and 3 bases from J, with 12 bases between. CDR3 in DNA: TGTGCTAGTGGTTTAGGGACCGCTCACTACGAGCAGTACTTC. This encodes CASGLGTAHYEQYF.

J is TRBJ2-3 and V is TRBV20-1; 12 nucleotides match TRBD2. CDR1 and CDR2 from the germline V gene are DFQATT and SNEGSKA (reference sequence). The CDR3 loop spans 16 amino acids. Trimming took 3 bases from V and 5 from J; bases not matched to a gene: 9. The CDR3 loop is CSARASLAGGVDTQYF. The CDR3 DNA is TGCAGTGCTAGGGCTAGCCTAGCGGGAGGGGTAGATACGCAGTATTTT.